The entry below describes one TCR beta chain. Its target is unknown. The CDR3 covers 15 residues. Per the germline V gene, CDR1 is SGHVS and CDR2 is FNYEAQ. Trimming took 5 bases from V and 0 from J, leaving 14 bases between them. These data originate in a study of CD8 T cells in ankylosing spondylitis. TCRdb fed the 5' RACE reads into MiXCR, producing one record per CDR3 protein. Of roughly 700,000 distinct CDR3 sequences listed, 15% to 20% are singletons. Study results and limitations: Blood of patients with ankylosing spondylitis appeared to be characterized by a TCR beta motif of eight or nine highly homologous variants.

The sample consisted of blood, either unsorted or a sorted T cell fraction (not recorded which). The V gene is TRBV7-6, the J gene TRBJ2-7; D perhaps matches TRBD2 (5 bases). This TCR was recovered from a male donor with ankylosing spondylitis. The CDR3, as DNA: TGTGCCAGCAGCCCCGAGAGCGGACTCTCCTACGAGCAGTACTTC. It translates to CASSPESGLSYEQYF. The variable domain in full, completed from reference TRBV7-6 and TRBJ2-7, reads GAGVSQSPRYKVTKRGQDVALRCDPISGHVSLYWYRQALGQGPEFLTYFNYEAQQDKSGLPNDRFSAERPEGSISTLTIQRTEQRDSAMYRCASSPESGLSYEQYFGPGTRLTVT.